The entry below gives a single T cell receptor (beta chain) sequence along with its context. What it binds is not known. The data were obtained in a study of cytomegalovirus exposure and HLA in healthy donors. Study conclusions and caveats: Previous analysis showed most TCR beta V segments were productive about 90% or about 30% of the time.

Germline values: CDR1 SEHNR, CDR2 FQNEAQ (reference sequence). The CDR3 sequence is 12 residues long. V lost 5 bases, J lost 4 bases, and 8 bases lay in between. Both 60 Vbeta primers and 13 Jbeta primers went into the PCR. Repertoires were generated with immunoSEQ multiplex PCR, while TCRdb's copy carries only in-frame clones and drops some. The sample includes around 190,000 clones, approximately 80% seen only once; the top ten take 2.5% to 3%. This chain links TRBV7-9 with TRBJ1-1; D not certain. The TCR comes from a female donor in good health and CMV-seronegative. Sequenced material: PBMCs. The CDR3 loop is CASSRGGTEAFF. The DNA of the CDR3 is TGTGCCAGCAGCCGAGGTGGCACTGAAGCTTTCTTT.